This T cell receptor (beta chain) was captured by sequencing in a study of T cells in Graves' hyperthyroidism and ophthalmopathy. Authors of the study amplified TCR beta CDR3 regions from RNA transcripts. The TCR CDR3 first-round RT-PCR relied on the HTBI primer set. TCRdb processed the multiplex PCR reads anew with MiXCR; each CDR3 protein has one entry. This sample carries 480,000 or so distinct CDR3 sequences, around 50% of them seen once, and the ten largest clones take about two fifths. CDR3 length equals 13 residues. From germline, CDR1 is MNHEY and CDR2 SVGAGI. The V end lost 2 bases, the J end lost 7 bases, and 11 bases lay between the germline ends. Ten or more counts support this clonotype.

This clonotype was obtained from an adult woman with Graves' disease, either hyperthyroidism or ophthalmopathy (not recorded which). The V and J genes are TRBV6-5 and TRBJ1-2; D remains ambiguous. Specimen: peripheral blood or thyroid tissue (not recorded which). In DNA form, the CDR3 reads TGTGCCAGCAGTTACGACGGGCGTGGTGGCTACACCTTC. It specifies CASSYDGRGGYTF.